This TCR beta chain was observed in a study of CXCR3-negative and CXCR3-positive naive CD8 T cells. Study at large: Each library gave roughly 1.5 +/- 0.3 million of approximately 130 million TRB reads. Study results and limitations: Hydrophobicity was higher for TRB CDR3s found in CXCR3-positive naive cells than in CXCR3-negative naive cells.

The CDR3 loop spans 16 amino acids. Germline values: CDR1 SGHVS, CDR2 FNYEAQ. With regard to this clonotype: No antigen is known for it.

With UMI labels, 5' RACE was used to prepare the TRB cDNA libraries. TCRdb re-called the 5' RACE reads; one entry per CDR3 protein, DNA not given. The repertoire shows more than 80,000 distinct CDR3 sequences; the top ten hold more than 0.35%. Approximately 270,000 cells per CD8+ T cell subset were flow-sorted in triplicate. The genes are TRBV7-6 and TRBJ2-7; TCRdb's assignment of TRBD2 cannot be checked, as there is no DNA. Sequencing used naive CXCR3+ CD8+ T cells from blood. Regarding subset: CD45RO-CCR7+CD27+CD95- naive CD8+ T cells expressing CXCR3 (TNR3+). This TCR came from a human donor in good health. Some clones in this sample may be carry-over from other donors' samples. CDR3: CASSLSSASASYEQYF.